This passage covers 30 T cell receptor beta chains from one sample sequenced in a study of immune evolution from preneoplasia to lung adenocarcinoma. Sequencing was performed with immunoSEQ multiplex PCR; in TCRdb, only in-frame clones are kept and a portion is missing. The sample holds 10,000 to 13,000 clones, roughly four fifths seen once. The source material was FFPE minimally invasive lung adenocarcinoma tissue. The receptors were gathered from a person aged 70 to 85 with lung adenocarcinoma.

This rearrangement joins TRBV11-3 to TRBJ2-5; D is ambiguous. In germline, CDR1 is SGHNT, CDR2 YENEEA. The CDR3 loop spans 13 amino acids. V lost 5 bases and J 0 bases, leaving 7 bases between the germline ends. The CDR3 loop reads CASSPRDQETQYF. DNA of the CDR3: TGTGCCAGCAGCCCTCGAGACCAAGAGACCCAGTACTTC.

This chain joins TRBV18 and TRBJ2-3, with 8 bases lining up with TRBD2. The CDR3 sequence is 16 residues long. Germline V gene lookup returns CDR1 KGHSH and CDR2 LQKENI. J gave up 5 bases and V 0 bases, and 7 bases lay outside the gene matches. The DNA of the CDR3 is TGTGCCAGCTCACCACCGTCTAGCGGGCCTAGAGATACGCAGTATTTT. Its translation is CASSPPSSGPRDTQYF.

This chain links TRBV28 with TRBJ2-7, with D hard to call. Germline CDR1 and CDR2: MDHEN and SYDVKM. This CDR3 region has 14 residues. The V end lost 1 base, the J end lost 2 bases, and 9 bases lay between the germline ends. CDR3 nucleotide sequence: TGTGCCAGCAGTTTATTCCCCAATGCCTACGAGCAGTACTTC. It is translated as CASSLFPNAYEQYF.

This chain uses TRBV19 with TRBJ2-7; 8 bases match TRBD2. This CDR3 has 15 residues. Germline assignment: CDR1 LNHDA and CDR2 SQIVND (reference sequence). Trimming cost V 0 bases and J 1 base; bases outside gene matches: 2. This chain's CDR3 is CASSIDGTRSYEQYF. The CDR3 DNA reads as TGTGCCAGTAGTATAGATGGGACTAGATCCTACGAGCAGTACTTC.

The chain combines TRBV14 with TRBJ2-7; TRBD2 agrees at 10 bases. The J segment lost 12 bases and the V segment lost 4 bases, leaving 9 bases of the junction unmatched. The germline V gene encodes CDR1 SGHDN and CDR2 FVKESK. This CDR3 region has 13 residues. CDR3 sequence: CASSPNPLAGRYF. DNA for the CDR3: TGTGCCAGCAGCCCCAACCCACTAGCGGGAAGGTACTTC.

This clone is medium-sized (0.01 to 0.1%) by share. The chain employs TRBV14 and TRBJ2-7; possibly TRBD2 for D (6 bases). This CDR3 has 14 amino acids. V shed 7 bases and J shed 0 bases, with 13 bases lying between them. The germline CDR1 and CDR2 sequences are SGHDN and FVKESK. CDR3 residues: CASKRDSNSYEQYF. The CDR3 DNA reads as TGTGCCAGCAAGAGGGACTCAAACTCCTACGAGCAGTACTTC.

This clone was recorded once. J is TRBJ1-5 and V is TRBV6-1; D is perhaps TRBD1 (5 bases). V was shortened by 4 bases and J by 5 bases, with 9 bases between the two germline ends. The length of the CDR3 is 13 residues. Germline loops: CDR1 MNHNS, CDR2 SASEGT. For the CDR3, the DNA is TGTGCCAGCAGTGCCCTCAGGGATCAGCCCCAGCATTTT. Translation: CASSALRDQPQHF.

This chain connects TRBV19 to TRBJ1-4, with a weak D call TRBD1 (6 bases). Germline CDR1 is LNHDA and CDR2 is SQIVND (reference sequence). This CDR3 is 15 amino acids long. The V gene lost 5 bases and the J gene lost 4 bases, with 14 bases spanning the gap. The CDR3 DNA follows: TGTGCCAGTAGTCGCCTGACAGGTCTTAATGAAAAACTGTTTTTT. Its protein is CASSRLTGLNEKLFF.

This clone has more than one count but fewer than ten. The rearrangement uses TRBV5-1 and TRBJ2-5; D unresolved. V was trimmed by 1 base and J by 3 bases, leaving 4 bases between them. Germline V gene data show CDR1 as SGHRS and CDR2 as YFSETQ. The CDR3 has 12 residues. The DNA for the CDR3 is TGCGCCAGCAGCTTGAGGGAAGAGACCCAGTACTTC. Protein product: CASSLREETQYF.

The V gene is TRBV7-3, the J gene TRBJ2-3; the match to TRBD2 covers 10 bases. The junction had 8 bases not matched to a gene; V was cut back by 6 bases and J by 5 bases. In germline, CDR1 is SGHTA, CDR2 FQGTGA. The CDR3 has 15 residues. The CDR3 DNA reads TGTGCCAGCAGTCTCCTAGCGGGAGACCTAGATACGCAGTATTTT. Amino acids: CASSLLAGDLDTQYF. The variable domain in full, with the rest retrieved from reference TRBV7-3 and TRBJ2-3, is GAGVSQTPSNKVTEKGKYVELRCDPISGHTALYWYRQSLGQGPEFLIYFQGTGAADDSGLPNDRFFAVRPEGSVSTLKIQRTERGDSAVYLCASSLLAGDLDTQYFGPGTRLTVL.

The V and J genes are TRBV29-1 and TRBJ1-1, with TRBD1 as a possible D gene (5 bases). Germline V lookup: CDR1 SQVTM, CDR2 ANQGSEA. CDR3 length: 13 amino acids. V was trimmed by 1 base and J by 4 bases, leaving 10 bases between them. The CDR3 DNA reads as TGCAGCGTTGAAGTGGGGGTCTCCACTGAAGCTTTCTTT. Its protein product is CSVEVGVSTEAFF.

The CDR3 DNA follows: TGTGCCATCAGAGCTGGACTCCCCCGTGATACGCAGTATTTT. Translated: CAIRAGLPRDTQYF. The V gene is TRBV10-3, the J gene TRBJ2-3; tentative D call: TRBD2 (5 bases). The V end was cut by 6 bases, the J end by 6 bases, with 16 bases between. There are 14 residues in the CDR3. Germline V gene lookup returns CDR1 ENHRY and CDR2 SYGVKD.

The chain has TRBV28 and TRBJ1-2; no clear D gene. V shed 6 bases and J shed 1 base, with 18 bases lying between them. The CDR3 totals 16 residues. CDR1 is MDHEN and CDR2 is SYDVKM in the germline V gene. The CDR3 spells CASSSRTLTLNYGYTF. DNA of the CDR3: TGTGCCAGCAGCTCCCGGACCCTTACGCTTAACTATGGCTACACCTTC.

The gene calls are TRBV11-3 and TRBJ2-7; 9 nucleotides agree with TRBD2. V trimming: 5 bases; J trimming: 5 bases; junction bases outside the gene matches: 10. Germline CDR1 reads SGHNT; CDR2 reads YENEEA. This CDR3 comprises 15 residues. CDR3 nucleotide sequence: TGTGCCAGCAGCCCCCGGGGAGCGGGAGGCCACGAGCAGTACTTC. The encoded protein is CASSPRGAGGHEQYF.

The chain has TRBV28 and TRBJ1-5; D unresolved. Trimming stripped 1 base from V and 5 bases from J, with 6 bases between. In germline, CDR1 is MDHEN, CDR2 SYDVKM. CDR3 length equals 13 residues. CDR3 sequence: CASSLYGDQPQHF. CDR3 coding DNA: TGTGCCAGCAGTTTATATGGGGATCAGCCCCAGCATTTT.

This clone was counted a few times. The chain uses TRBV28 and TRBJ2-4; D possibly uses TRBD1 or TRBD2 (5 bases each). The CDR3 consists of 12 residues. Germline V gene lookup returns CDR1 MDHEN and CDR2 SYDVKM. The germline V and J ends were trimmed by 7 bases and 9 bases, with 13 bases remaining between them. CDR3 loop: CASTPPRGIQYF. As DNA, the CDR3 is TGTGCCAGCACCCCTCCGAGGGGCATTCAGTACTTC.

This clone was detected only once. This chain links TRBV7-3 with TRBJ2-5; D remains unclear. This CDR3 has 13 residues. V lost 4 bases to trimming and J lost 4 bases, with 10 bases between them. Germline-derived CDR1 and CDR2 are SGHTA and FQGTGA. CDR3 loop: CASSSDGVETQYF. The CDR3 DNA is TGTGCCAGCAGCTCGGACGGAGTAGAGACCCAGTACTTC.

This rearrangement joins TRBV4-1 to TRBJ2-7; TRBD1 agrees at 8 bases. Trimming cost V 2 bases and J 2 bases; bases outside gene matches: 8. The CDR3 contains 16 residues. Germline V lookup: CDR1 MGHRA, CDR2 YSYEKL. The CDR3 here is CASSQTTGARAYEQYF. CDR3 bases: TGCGCCAGCAGCCAAACGACAGGGGCGAGGGCCTACGAGCAGTACTTC.

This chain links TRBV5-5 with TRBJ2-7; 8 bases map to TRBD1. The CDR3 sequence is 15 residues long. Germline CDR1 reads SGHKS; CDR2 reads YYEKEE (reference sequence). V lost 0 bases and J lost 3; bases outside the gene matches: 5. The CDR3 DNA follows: TGTGCCAGCAGCTTGGCAGGGGGCTGGGACTACGAGCAGTACTTC. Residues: CASSLAGGWDYEQYF.

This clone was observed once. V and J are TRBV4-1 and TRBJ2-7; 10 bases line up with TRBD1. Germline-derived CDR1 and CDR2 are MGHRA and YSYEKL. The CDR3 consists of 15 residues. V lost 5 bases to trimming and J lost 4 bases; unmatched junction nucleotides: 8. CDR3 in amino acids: CASSFLDRGRYEQYF. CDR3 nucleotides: TGCGCCAGCAGCTTTCTCGACAGGGGGCGATACGAGCAGTACTTC.

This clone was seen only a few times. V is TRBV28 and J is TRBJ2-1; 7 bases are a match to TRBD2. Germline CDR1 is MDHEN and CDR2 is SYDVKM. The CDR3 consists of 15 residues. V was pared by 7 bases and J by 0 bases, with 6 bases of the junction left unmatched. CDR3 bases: TGTGCCAGCACCGAGGGACTACTCTCCTACAATGAGCAGTTCTTC. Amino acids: CASTEGLLSYNEQFF. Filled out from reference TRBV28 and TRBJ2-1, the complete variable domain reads DVKVTQSSRYLVKRTGEKVFLECVQDMDHENMFWYRQDPGLGLRLIYFSYDVKMKEKGDIPEGYSVSREKKERFSLILESASTNQTSMYLCASTEGLLSYNEQFFGPGTRLTVL.

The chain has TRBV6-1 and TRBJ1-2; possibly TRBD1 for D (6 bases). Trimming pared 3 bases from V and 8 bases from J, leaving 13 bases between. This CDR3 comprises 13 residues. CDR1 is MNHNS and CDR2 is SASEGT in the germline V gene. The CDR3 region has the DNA TGTGCCAGCAGTGAGAGGGGGGTGGAGGGCTACACCTTC. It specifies CASSERGVEGYTF.

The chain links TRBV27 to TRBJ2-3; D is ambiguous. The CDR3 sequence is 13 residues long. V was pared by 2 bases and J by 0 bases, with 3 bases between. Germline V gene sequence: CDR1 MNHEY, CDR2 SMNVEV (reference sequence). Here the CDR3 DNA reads TGTGCCAGCAGTTTACAGAGCACAGATACGCAGTATTTT. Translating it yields CASSLQSTDTQYF.

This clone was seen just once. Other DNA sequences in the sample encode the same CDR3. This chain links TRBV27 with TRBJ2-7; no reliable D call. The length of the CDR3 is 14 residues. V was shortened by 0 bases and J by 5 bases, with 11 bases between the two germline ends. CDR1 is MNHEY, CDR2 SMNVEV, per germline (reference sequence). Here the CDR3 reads CASSLSTVYNEQYF. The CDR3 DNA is TGTGCCAGCAGTTTATCCACAGTGTATAACGAGCAGTACTTC.

CDR3 residues: CASSLEASGTYEQYF. As DNA, the CDR3 is TGCGCCAGCAGCTTGGAGGCTAGCGGGACCTACGAGCAGTACTTC. The V and J genes are TRBV5-1 and TRBJ2-7; 9 positions agree with TRBD2. After removal of 0 bases from V and 2 bases from J, the junction contained 3 bases not matched to a gene. The CDR3 length is 15 residues. Germline V gives CDR1 SGHRS, CDR2 YFSETQ. The variable domain in full, completed from reference TRBV5-1 and TRBJ2-7, reads KAGVTQTPRYLIKTRGQQVTLSCSPISGHRSVSWYQQTPGQGLQFLFEYFSETQRNKGNFPGRFSGRQFSNSRSEMNVSTLELGDSALYLCASSLEASGTYEQYFGPGTRLTVT.

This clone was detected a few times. The CDR3 protein is CAWGTVGNEQFF. CDR3 sequence (DNA): TGTGCCTGGGGGACAGTCGGGAATGAGCAGTTCTTC. The chain joins TRBV30 to TRBJ2-1, with 7 bases that match TRBD1. V lost 5 bases and J lost 7; bases outside the gene matches: 5. The CDR3 is 12 amino acids. The germline V gene has CDR1 GTSNPN and CDR2 SVGIG (reference sequence).

The CDR3 reads CASSAIQGLNTEAFF. As DNA, the CDR3 is TGTGCCAGCAGCGCAATACAGGGACTGAACACTGAAGCTTTCTTT. The V call is TRBV11-3, the J call TRBJ1-1; D is perhaps TRBD1 (6 bases). CDR1 is SGHNT and CDR2 is YENEEA in the germline V gene. The CDR3 is 15 residues long. The germline V and J ends were trimmed by 5 bases and 0 bases, with 13 bases remaining between them. The full variable domain, completed using reference TRBV11-3 and TRBJ1-1, is EAGVVQSPRYKIIEKKQPVAFWCNPISGHNTLYWYLQNLGQGPELLIRYENEEAVDDSQLPKDRFSAERLKGVDSTLKIQPAELGDSAVYLCASSAIQGLNTEAFFGQGTRLTVV.

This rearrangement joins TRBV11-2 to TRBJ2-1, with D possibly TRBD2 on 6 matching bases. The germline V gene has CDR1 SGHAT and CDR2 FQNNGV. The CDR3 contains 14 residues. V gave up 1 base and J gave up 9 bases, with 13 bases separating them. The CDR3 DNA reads TGTGCCAGCAGCTTAGTACTAGCTGCGGGTGAGCAGTTCTTC. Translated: CASSLVLAAGEQFF.

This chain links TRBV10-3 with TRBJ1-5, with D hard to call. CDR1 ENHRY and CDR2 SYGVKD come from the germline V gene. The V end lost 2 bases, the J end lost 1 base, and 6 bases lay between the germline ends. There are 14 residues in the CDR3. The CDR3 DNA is TGTGCCATCAGTGAGGAGACCAGCAATCAGCCCCAGCATTTT. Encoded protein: CAISEETSNQPQHF.

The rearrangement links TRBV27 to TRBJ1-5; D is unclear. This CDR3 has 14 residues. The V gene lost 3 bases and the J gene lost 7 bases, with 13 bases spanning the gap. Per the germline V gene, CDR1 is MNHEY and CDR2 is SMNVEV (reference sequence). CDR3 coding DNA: TGTGCCAGCAGTTTGAAGGATGGGTGGCAGCCCCAGCATTTT. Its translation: CASSLKDGWQPQHF.